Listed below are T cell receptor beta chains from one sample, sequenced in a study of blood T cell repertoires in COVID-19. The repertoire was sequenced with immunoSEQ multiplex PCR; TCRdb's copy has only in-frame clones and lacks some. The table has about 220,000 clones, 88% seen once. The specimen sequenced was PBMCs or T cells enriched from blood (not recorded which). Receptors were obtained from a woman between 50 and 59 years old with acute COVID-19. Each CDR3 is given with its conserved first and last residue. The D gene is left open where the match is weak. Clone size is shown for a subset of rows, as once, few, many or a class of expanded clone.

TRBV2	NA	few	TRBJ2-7	TGTGCCAGCACAGGGACTTCCCCTCGGAACGAGCAGTACTTC	CASTGTSPRNEQYF
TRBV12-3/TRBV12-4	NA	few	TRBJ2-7	TGTGCCAGCAGTTTAGGACAGACCTACGAGCAGTACTTC	CASSLGQTYEQYF
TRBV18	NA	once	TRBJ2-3	TGTGCCAGCTCACCGTCGACAGATACGCAGTATTTT	CASSPSTDTQYF
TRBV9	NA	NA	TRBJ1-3	TGTGCCAGCAGCGTAGAGGCACAGATGGGAAACACCATATATTTT	CASSVEAQMGNTIYF
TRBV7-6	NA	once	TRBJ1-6	TGTGCCAGCAGCCCCGACCCGGGAGTGAGGTCACCCCTCCACTTT	CASSPDPGVRSPLHF
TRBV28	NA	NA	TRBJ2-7	TGTGCCAGCAGTTATCCACGCAGGGCATCGTACTTC	CASSYPRRASYF
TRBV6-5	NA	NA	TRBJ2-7	TGTGCCAGCATTCCGGGGAAAATGGACGAGCAGTACTTC	CASIPGKMDEQYF
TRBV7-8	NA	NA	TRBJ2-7	TGTGCCAGCAGACCAACTGGAGGAGGGATACGCGAGCAGTACTTC	CASRPTGGGIREQYF
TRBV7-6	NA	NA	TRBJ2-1	TGTGCCAGCAGCCCACAGCGGGCCACCTACAATGAGCAGTTCTTC	CASSPQRATYNEQFF
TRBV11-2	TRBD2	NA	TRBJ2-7	TGTGCCAGCAGCTCCCGCTGGACTAGCGGGAGCTCCTACGAGCAGTACTTC	CASSSRWTSGSSYEQYF
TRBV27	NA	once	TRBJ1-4	TGTGCCAGCTCCTTGGGCAGTGGCTATGAAAAACTGTTTTTT	CASSLGSGYEKLFF
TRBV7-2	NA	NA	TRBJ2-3	TGTGCCAGCAGCTTAGGGGCAGGGGCTTATATCACAGATACGCAGTATTTT	CASSLGAGAYITDTQYF
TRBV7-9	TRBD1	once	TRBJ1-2	TGTGCCAGCAGCTTAAGGGACAGCTATGGCTACACCTTC	CASSLRDSYGYTF
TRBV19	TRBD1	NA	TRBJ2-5	TGTGCCAGTAGCCCTGACAGGGAAGGTTCAGAGACCCAGTACTTC	CASSPDREGSETQYF
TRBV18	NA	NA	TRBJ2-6	TGTGCCAGCTCACCGATCACAGCCTCTGGGGCCAACGTCCTGACTTTC	CASSPITASGANVLTF
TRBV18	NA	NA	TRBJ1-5	TGTGCCAGCTCACCAGGGAGGGGGGACACCAATCAGCCCCAGCATTTT	CASSPGRGDTNQPQHF
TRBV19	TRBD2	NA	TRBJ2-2	TGTGCCAGTAGGCAGACTAGCGGGAGGGCCCTCGACACCGGGGAGCTGTTTTTT	CASRQTSGRALDTGELFF
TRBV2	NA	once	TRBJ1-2	TGTGCCAGCAGTGAACAACAATGGTATGGCTACACCTTC	CASSEQQWYGYTF
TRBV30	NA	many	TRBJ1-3	TGTGCCTGGAGTCCTACTGGAAACACCATATATTTT	CAWSPTGNTIYF
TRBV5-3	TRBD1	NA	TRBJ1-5	TGTGCCAGAAGCTTGAGGGACAGGGATCCAAATCAGCCCCAGCATTTT	CARSLRDRDPNQPQHF
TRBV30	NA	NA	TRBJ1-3	TGTGCCTGGAGGGCAGGGGCCGGAAACACCATATATTTT	CAWRAGAGNTIYF
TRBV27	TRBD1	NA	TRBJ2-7	TGTGCCAGCAGTTTAAAACAGGGGGTAACCAACGAGCAGTACTTC	CASSLKQGVTNEQYF
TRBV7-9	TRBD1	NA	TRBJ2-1	TGTGCCAGCAGCTCGGACAGGGCGTGGGAGCAGTTCTTC	CASSSDRAWEQFF
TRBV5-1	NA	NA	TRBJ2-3	TGCGCCAGCAGCTCCCTCCCGACTCGGTACACAGATACGCAGTATTTT	CASSSLPTRYTDTQYF
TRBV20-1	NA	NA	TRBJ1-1	TGCAGTGCTAGATTTATATCTGAAGCTTTCTTT	CSARFISEAFF
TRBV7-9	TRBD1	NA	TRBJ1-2	TGTGCCAGCAGCTCCGTAACAGGGGGCGCTTATGGCTACACCTTC	CASSSVTGGAYGYTF
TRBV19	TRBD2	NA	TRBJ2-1	TGTGCCAGTAGTATACTCGCGGGAGCCACCTACAATGAGCAGTTCTTC	CASSILAGATYNEQFF